The 7 T cell receptor beta chains listed next were all sequenced from one sample in a study of T cells in Graves' hyperthyroidism and ophthalmopathy. RNA transcripts yielded amplified TCR beta CDR3 regions. An initial round of RT-PCR targeting the TCR CDR3 relied on the HTBI primer set. TCRdb re-called the multiplex PCR reads with MiXCR, one entry per CDR3 protein. The sample includes about 420,000 distinct CDR3 sequences, less than 20% of them seen just once. Sequenced input: blood. Source of these receptors: a woman aged 18-29 years with Graves' hyperthyroidism.

The chain is built from TRBV4-1 and TRBJ2-7, with a tentative D call TRBD1 (6 bases). This CDR3 has 15 residues. V lost 1 base to trimming and J lost 6 bases, with 16 bases between them. Germline V gives CDR1 MGHRA, CDR2 YSYEKL. The CDR3 coding sequence is TGCGCCAGCAGCCAAGCGCCAGGGGCCCCTCGCGAGCAGTACTTC. It yields the protein CASSQAPGAPREQYF.

This clonotype has only a few counts. The rearrangement joins TRBV10-1 to TRBJ2-1, with 8 bases identical to TRBD2. The J segment lost 8 bases and the V segment lost 5 bases, leaving 11 bases of the junction unmatched. CDR1 and CDR2 (germline): WNHNN, SYGVQD (reference sequence). The length of the CDR3 is 15 residues. Here the CDR3 DNA reads TGCGCCAGCAGTACGACTAGCGCCGGGGGCGATGAGCAGTTCTTC. This encodes CASSTTSAGGDEQFF.

In its sample, this clonotype was seen many times. J is TRBJ2-3 and V is TRBV7-2; D uncertain. Trimming took off 0 bases at V and 3 bases at J, with 1 base between the two ends. Germline V gene data show CDR1 as SGHTA and CDR2 as FQGNSA. The CDR3 has 12 residues. The chain's CDR3 is CASSLATDTQYF. The CDR3 nucleotides are TGTGCCAGCAGCTTAGCGACAGATACGCAGTATTTT.

This clonotype was observed at least ten times. The J gene is TRBJ2-3, the V gene TRBV7-9, with D maybe TRBD1 (5 bases). The CDR3 has 14 amino acids. Trimming shortened V by 4 bases and J by 9 bases, and 17 bases separated the two germline ends. Germline values: CDR1 SEHNR, CDR2 FQNEAQ (reference sequence). CDR3 sequence reads: CASSSSWGSGTQYF. The CDR3 DNA reads as TGTGCCAGCAGCTCTTCCTGGGGCAGTGGGACGCAGTATTTT.

J is TRBJ2-1 and V is TRBV5-1; 13 nucleotides agree with TRBD2. Germline CDR1 SGHRS, CDR2 YFSETQ. V shed 4 bases and J 9 bases; nucleotides not matched to a gene: 7. The CDR3 has 15 residues. The CDR3 nucleotides are TGCGCCAGCAGCCGGACTAGCGGGAGCGTAGGTGAGCAGTTCTTC. It is translated as CASSRTSGSVGEQFF.

The chain links TRBV5-1 to TRBJ2-2, with TRBD1 as a possible D gene (6 bases). From germline, CDR1 is SGHRS and CDR2 YFSETQ. V lost 4 bases, J lost 3 bases, and 13 bases lay in between. The CDR3 extends over 15 amino acids. CDR3: CASSRTNRDTGELFF. DNA for the CDR3: TGCGCCAGCAGCAGGACGAACAGGGACACCGGGGAGCTGTTTTTT. The full variable domain, rest sourced from reference TRBV5-1 and TRBJ2-2, is KAGVTQTPRYLIKTRGQQVTLSCSPISGHRSVSWYQQTPGQGLQFLFEYFSETQRNKGNFPGRFSGRQFSNSRSEMNVSTLELGDSALYLCASSRTNRDTGELFFGEGSRLTVL.

The chain carries TRBV7-8 and TRBJ2-3, with D possibly TRBD2 on 6 matching bases. The CDR3 length is 17 residues. Germline V gene sequence: CDR1 SGHVS, CDR2 FQNEAQ. Between the trimmed V and J ends, which lost 5 bases and 1 base, there was a span of 19 bases. The CDR3 DNA reads as TGTGCCAGCAGCCCGTATAGCGGCAGGGCGGGCACAGATACGCAGTATTTT. Translating it yields CASSPYSGRAGTDTQYF.